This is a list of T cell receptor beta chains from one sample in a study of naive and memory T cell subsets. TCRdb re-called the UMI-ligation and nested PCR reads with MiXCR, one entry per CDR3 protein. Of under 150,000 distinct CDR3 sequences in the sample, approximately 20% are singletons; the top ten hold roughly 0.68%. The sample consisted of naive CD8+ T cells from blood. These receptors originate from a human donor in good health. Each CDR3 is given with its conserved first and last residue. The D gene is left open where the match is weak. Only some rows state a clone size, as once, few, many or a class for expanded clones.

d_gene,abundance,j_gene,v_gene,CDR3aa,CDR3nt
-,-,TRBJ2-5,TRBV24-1,CATSDRSMETQYF,TGTGCCACCAGTGACCGAAGTATGGAGACCCAGTACTTC
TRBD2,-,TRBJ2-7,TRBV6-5,CASSGSSGRGLRYYEQYF,TGTGCCAGCAGCGGGTCCAGCGGGAGAGGATTAAGGTACTACGAGCAGTACTTC
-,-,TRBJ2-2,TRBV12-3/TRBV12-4,CASSLGGTAGELFF,TGTGCCAGCAGTTTAGGCGGAACGGCCGGGGAGCTGTTTTTT
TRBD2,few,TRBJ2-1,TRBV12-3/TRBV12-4,CATGGLADYNEQFF,TGTGCCACCGGAGGACTAGCGGACTACAATGAGCAGTTCTTC
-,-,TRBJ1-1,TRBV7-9,CASSLRHLLF,TGTGCCAGCAGCTTACGCCATTTACTCTTT
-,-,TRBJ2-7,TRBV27,CASSSGRVEQYF,TGTGCCAGCAGTTCGGGCAGAGTCGAGCAGTACTTC
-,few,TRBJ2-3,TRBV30,CAWSRISTDTQYF,TGTGCCTGGAGTCGTATTAGCACAGATACGCAGTATTTT
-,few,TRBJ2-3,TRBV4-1,CASSLTEWSTDTQYF,TGCGCCAGCAGCCTGACAGAGTGGTCCACAGATACGCAGTATTTT
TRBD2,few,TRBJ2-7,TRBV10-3,CAISESAGGPYEQYF,TGTGCCATCAGTGAGTCTGCGGGAGGGCCTTACGAGCAGTACTTC
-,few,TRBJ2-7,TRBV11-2,CASSLEGGAGYEQYF,TGTGCCAGCAGCTTAGAAGGAGGGGCGGGGTACGAGCAGTACTTC
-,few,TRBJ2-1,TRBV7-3,CASSPGLEQFF,TGTGCCAGCAGCCCCGGACTCGAGCAGTTCTTC
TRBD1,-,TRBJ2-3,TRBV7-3,CASSLTGGLTDTQYF,TGTGCCAGCAGCTTAACAGGGGGCCTGACAGATACGCAGTATTTT
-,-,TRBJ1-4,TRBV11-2,CASSSQTPEKLFF,TGTGCCAGCAGCTCCCAGACCCCCGAAAAACTGTTTTTT
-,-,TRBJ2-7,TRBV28,CASSPETTPSYEQYF,TGTGCCAGCAGTCCGGAGACAACACCCTCCTACGAGCAGTACTTC
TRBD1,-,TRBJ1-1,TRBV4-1,CASSQAHSTGIEDTEAFF,TGCGCCAGCAGCCAAGCCCACTCGACAGGGATTGAGGACACTGAAGCTTTCTTT
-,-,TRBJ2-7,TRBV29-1,CSVEAHGGPGDPYEQYF,TGCAGCGTTGAAGCCCACGGGGGCCCGGGAGACCCCTACGAGCAGTACTTC
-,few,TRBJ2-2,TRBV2,CASSEFPVANTGELFF,TGTGCCAGCAGTGAGTTTCCGGTCGCGAACACCGGGGAGCTGTTTTTT
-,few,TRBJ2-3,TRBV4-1,CASSQEFKADTQYF,TGCGCCAGCAGCCAAGAATTTAAGGCAGATACGCAGTATTTT
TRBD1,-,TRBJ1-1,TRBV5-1,CASSYRQGSWAFF,TGCGCCAGCAGCTATCGACAGGGGTCATGGGCTTTCTTT
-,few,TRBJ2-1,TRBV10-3,CATTYGADPYNEQFF,TGTGCCACCACCTATGGAGCGGACCCCTACAATGAGCAGTTCTTC
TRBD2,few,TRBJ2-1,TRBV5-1,CASSLAGTSGVSYNEQFF,TGCGCCAGCAGCTTGGCCGGGACTAGCGGAGTCAGTTACAATGAGCAGTTCTTC
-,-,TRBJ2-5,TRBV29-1,CSVDDMMKRETQYF,TGCAGCGTCGATGACATGATGAAGAGAGAGACCCAGTACTTC
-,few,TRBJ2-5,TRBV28,CASRPGTYGQETQYF,TGTGCCAGCAGGCCCGGGACCTACGGACAAGAGACCCAGTACTTC
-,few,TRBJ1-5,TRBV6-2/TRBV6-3,CASSYAGEGNQPQHF,TGTGCCAGCAGTTACGCAGGGGAGGGAAATCAGCCCCAGCATTTT
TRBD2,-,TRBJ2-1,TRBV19,CASSLAAGGWGDNEQFF,TGTGCCAGTAGTCTGGCCGCGGGAGGGTGGGGGGACAATGAGCAGTTCTTC
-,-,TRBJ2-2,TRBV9,CASSFVYHTGELFF,TGTGCCAGCAGTTTTGTCTACCACACCGGGGAGCTGTTTTTT
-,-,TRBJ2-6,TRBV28,CASSSLRILNPNSGANVLTF,TGTGCCAGCAGTTCTTTGAGGATCTTAAACCCCAATTCTGGGGCCAACGTCCTGACTTTC
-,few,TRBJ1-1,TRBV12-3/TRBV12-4,CGAARVNTEAFF,TGTGGGGCAGCCCGAGTGAACACTGAAGCTTTCTTT
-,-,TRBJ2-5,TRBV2,CATRTAQETQYF,TGTGCCACCCGGACAGCCCAAGAGACCCAGTACTTC
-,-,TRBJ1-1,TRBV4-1,CASSQVGVFEAFF,TGCGCCAGCAGCCAAGTGGGAGTCTTTGAAGCTTTCTTT
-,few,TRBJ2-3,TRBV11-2,CASSIIEADTQYF,TGTGCCAGCAGCATCATCGAGGCAGATACGCAGTATTTT
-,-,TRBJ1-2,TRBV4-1,CASSQRNNYGYTF,TGCGCCAGCAGCCAAAGAAACAACTATGGCTACACCTTC
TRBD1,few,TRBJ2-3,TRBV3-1,CASRRPVDRGRTDTQYF,TGTGCCAGCAGGCGGCCAGTAGACAGGGGAAGAACAGATACGCAGTATTTT
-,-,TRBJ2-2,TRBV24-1,CATSDLRQGKAGELFF,TGTGCCACCAGTGATTTGAGGCAGGGGAAGGCCGGGGAGCTGTTTTTT
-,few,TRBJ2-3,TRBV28,CASSHPGSTDTQYF,TGTGCCAGCAGCCACCCTGGTAGCACAGATACGCAGTATTTT